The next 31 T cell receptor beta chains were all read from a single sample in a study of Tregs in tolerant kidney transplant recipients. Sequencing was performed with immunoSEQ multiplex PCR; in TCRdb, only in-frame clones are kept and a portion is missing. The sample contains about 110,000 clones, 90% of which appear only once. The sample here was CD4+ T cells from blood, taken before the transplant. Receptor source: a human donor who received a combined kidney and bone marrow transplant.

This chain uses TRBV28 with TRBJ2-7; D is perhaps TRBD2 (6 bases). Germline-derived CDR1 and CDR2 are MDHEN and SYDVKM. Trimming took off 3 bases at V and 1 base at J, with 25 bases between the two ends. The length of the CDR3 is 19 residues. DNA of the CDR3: TGTGCCAGCAGTTTGGTAGCAGGCCCTTCAGGAGGAGGGTCCTACGAGCAGTACTTC. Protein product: CASSLVAGPSGGGSYEQYF.

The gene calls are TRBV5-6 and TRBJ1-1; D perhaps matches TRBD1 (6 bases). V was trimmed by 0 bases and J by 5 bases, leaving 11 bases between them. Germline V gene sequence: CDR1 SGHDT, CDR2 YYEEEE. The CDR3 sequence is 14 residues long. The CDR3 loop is CASSLVQGWTEAFF. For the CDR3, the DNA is TGTGCCAGCAGCTTGGTACAGGGATGGACTGAAGCTTTCTTT.

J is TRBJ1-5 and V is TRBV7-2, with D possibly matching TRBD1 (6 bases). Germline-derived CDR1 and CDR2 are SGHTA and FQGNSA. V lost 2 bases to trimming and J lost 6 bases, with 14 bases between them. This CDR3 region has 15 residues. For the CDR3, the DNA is TGTGCCAGCAGCTTATTAGCGGGGGCGAGTCAGCCCCAGCATTTT. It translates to CASSLLAGASQPQHF.

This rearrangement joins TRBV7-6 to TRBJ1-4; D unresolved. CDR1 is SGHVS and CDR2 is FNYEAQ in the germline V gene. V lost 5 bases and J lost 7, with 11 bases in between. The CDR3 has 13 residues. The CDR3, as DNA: TGTGCCAGCAGCCGCTCTTACGGTGAAAAACTGTTTTTT. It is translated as CASSRSYGEKLFF.

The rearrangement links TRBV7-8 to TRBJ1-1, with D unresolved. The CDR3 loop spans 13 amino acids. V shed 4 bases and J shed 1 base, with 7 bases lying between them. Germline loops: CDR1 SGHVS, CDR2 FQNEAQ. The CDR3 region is CASSSSQNTEAFF. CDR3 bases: TGTGCCAGCAGCTCCTCACAGAACACTGAAGCTTTCTTT.

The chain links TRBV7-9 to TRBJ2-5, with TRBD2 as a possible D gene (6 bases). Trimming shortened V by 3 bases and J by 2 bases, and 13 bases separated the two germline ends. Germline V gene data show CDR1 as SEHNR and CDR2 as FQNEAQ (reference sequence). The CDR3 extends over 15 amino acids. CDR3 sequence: CASSFQAGRQETQYF. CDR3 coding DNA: TGTGCCAGCAGCTTTCAAGCGGGTCGACAAGAGACCCAGTACTTC.

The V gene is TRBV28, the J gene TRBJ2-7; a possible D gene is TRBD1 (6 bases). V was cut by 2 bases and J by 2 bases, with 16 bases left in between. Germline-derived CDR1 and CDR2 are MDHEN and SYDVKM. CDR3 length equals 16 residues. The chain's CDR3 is CASSLITGPQAYEQYF. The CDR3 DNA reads TGTGCCAGCAGTTTAATCACAGGGCCGCAGGCCTACGAGCAGTACTTC.

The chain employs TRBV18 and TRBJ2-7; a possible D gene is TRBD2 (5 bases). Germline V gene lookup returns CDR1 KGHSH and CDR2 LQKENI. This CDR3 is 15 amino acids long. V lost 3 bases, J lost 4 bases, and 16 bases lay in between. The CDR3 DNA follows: TGTGCCAGCTCACCGGCCGGACTCCCGGAATACGAGCAGTACTTC. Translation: CASSPAGLPEYEQYF.

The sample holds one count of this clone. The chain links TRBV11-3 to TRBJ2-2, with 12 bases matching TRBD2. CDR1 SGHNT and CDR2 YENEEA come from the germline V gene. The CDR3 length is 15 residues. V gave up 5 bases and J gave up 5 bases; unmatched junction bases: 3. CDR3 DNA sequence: TGTGCCAGCAGCCGCGGACTAGCGGGAACCGGGGAGCTGTTTTTT. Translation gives CASSRGLAGTGELFF.

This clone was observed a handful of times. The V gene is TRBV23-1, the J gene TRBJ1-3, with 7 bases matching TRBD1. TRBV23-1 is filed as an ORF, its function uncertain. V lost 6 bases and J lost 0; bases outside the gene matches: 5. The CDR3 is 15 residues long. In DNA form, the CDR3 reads TGCGCCAGCAGCCACAGGGGCCTCTCTGGAAACACCATATATTTT. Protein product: CASSHRGLSGNTIYF.

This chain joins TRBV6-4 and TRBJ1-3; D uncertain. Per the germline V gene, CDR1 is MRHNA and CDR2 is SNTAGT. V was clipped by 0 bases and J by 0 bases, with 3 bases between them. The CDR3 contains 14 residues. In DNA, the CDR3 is TGTGCCAGCAGTGACTCGGCCTCTGGAAACACCATATATTTT. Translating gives CASSDSASGNTIYF.

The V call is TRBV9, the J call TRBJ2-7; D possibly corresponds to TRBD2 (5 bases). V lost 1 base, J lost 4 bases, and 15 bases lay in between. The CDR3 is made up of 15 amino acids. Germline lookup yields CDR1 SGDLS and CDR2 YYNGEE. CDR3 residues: CASSVTVGVGYEQYF. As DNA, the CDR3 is TGTGCCAGCAGCGTAACGGTGGGAGTGGGATACGAGCAGTACTTC.

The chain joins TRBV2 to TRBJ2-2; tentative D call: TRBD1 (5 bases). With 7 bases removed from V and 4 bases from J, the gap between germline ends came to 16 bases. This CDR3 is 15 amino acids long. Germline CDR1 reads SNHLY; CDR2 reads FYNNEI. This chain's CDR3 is CASKAGAVGTGELFF. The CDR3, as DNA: TGTGCCAGCAAGGCTGGGGCAGTCGGCACCGGGGAGCTGTTTTTT.

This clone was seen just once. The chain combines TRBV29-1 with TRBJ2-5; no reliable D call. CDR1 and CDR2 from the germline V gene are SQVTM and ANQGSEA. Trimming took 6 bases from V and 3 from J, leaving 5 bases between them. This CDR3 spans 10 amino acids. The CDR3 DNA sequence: TGCAGCGTCTCGGAAGAGACCCAGTACTTC. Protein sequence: CSVSEETQYF.

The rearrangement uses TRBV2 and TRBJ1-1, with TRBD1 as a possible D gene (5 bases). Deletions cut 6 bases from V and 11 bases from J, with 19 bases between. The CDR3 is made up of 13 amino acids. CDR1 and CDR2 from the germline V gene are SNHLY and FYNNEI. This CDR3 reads CASSARQKPGAFF. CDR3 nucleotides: TGTGCCAGCAGCGCAAGACAGAAACCCGGGGCTTTCTTT.

DNA for the CDR3: TGTGCCAGCAGCTTAACTAGCGGGGGGGTCGCAGATACGCAGTATTTT. This gives the protein CASSLTSGGVADTQYF. The chain joins TRBV7-2 to TRBJ2-3, with 13 bases aligning to TRBD2. V trimming: 2 bases; J trimming: 4 bases; junction bases outside the gene matches: 3. This CDR3 has 16 residues. CDR1 and CDR2 from the germline V gene are SGHTA and FQGNSA.

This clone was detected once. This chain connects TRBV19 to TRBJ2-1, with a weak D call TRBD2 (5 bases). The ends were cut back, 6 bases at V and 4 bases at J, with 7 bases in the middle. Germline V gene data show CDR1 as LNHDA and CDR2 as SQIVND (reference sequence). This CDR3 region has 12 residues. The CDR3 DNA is TGTGCCAGTAGGGACTGGTACAATGAGCAGTTCTTC. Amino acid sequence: CASRDWYNEQFF.

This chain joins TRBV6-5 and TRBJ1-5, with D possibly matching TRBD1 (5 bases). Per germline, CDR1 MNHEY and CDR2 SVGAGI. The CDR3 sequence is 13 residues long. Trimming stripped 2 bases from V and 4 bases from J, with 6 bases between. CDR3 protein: CASSYGGNQPQHF. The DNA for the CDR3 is TGTGCCAGCAGTTACGGGGGGAATCAGCCCCAGCATTTT.

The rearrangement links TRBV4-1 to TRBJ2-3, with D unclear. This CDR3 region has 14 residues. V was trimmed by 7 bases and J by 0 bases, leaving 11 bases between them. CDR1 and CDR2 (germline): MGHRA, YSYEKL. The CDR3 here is CASKGRQSTDTQYF. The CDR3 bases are TGCGCCAGCAAAGGCAGACAAAGCACAGATACGCAGTATTTT.

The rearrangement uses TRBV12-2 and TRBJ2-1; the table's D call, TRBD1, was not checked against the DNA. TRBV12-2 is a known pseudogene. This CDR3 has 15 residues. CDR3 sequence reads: CASRLARTDSNEQFF. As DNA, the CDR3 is TGTGCAAGTCGCTTAGCGCGCACAGATAGCAATGAGCAGTTCTTC.

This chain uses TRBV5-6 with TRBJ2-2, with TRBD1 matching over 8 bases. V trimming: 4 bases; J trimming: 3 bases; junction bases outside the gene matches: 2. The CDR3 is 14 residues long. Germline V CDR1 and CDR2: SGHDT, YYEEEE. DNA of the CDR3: TGTGCCAGCAGCAGACAGGGGTACACCGGGGAGCTGTTTTTT. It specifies CASSRQGYTGELFF.

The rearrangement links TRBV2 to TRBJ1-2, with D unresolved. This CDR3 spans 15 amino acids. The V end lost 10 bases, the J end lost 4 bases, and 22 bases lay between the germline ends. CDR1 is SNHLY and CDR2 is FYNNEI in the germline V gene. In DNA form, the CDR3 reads TGTGCCACCTCGGGTCCTAAAGCCCAAGTCTATGGCTACACCTTC. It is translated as CATSGPKAQVYGYTF.

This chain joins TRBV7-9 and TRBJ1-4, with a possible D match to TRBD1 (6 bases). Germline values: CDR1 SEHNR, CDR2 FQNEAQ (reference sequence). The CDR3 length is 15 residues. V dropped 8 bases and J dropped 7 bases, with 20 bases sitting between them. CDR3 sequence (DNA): TGTGCCAGCCACCGCCAGGGGATTCTACCTGAAAAACTGTTTTTT. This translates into CASHRQGILPEKLFF.

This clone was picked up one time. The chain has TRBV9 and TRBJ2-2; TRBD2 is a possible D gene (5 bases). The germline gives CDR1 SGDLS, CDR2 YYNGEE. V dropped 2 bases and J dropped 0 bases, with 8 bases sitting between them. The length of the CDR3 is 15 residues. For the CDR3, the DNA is TGTGCCAGCAGCGTGAGCGGAGCGAACACCGGGGAGCTGTTTTTT. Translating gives CASSVSGANTGELFF.

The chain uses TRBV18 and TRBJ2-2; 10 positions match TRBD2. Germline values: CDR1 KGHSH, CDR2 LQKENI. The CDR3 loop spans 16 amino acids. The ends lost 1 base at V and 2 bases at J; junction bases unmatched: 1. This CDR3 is CASSPLLAGNTGELFF. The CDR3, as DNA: TGTGCCAGCTCACCACTACTAGCGGGAAACACCGGGGAGCTGTTTTTT. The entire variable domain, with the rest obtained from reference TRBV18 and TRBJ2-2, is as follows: NAGVMQNPRHLVRRRGQEARLRCSPMKGHSHVYWYRQLPEEGLKFMVYLQKENIIDESGMPKERFSAEFPKEGPSILRIQQVVRGDSAAYFCASSPLLAGNTGELFFGEGSRLTVL.

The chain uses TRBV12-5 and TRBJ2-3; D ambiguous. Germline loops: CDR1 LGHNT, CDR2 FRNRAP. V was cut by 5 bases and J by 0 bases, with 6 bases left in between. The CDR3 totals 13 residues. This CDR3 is CASGPSSTDTQYF. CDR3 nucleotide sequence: TGTGCTAGTGGTCCGTCTAGCACAGATACGCAGTATTTT.

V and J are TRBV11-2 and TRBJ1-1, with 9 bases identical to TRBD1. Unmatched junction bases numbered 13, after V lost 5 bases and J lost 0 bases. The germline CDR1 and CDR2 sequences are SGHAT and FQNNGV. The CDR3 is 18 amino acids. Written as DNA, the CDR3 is TGTGCCAGCAGCCAAATCCAGGGGGGACAGGGCATGAACACTGAAGCTTTCTTT. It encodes CASSQIQGGQGMNTEAFF.

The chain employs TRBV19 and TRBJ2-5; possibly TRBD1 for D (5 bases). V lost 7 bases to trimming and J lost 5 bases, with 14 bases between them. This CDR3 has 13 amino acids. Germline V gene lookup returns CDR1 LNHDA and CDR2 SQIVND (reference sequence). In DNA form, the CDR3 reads TGTGCCAGTAAAGGGGCAGGGCACGAGACCCAGTACTTC. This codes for CASKGAGHETQYF.

The CDR3 protein is CASTPGGLSNQPQHF. The CDR3 DNA reads as TGTGCCAGCACCCCCGGGGGACTTAGCAATCAGCCCCAGCATTTT. This chain connects TRBV7-2 to TRBJ1-5, with D possibly being TRBD1 (5 bases). CDR3 length equals 15 residues. V shed 7 bases and J shed 0 bases, with 13 bases lying between them. Germline values: CDR1 SGHTA, CDR2 FQGNSA.

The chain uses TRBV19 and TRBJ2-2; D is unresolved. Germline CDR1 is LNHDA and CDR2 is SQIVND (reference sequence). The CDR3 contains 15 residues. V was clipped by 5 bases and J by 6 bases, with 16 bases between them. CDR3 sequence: CASSPASGFPGELFF. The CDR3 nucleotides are TGTGCCAGTAGTCCAGCCTCGGGTTTCCCCGGGGAGCTGTTTTTT.

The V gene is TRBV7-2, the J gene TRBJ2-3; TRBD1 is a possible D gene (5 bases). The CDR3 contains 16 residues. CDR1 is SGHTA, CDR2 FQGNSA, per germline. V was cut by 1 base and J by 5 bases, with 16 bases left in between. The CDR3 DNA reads TGTGCCAGCAGCTTAGTGGCTCAGGGTCGAGGAGATACGCAGTATTTT. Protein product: CASSLVAQGRGDTQYF.